Listed here are 30 T cell receptor beta chains from one sample, sequenced in a study of siplizumab effects on memory and regulatory T cells (dated by TCRdb to about 2019). The library relied on the immunoSEQ multiplex PCR assay. This immuneACCESS table, as held by TCRdb, lists in-frame sequences with V and J called but not all clones. Of the missing ones, under half trace to an unresolved V gene in checked studies; the others have no known cause. The sample table records about 94,000 clones; about 93% of these occur just once. The ten top clones hold roughly 0.3% of the sample. Sequenced: non-Treg CD4+ T cells sorted from blood. The sample's cell subset or site, from its label and the paper: FACS-sorted unstimulated CD4+ non-regulatory T cells. All receptors come from a human donor in good health.

The V gene is TRBV18, the J gene TRBJ1-1; D may be TRBD1 (5 bases). CDR1 and CDR2 (germline): KGHSH, LQKENI. V was pared by 0 bases and J by 6 bases, with 11 bases between. The CDR3 totals 14 residues. For the CDR3, the DNA is TGTGCCAGCTCACCACCCCCAGGGACCTCTGAAGCTTTCTTT. This gives the protein CASSPPPGTSEAFF.

J is TRBJ1-1 and V is TRBV29-1; D call uncertain. Germline V gene data show CDR1 as SQVTM and CDR2 as ANQGSEA. The V end lost 4 bases, the J end lost 1 base, and 10 bases lay between the germline ends. This CDR3 spans 13 amino acids. The CDR3 DNA sequence: TGCAGCGTTGCCGCGAGGAGGAACACTGAAGCTTTCTTT. Protein: CSVAARRNTEAFF.

This clone turned up a few times. This chain links TRBV5-4 with TRBJ2-2, with 7 positions matching TRBD1. The CDR3 has 14 residues. Germline V gene sequence: CDR1 SGHNT, CDR2 YYREEE (reference sequence). The trim removed 2 bases at V and 5 bases at J, leaving 3 bases unmatched. CDR3 sequence reads: CASSLGRGTGELFF. CDR3 sequence (DNA): TGTGCCAGCAGCTTAGGCAGGGGGACCGGGGAGCTGTTTTTT.

This chain joins TRBV30 and TRBJ1-4; the D gene is possibly TRBD1 (6 bases). Between the trimmed V and J ends, which lost 2 bases and 7 bases, there was a span of 11 bases. There are 13 residues in the CDR3. Germline loops: CDR1 GTSNPN, CDR2 SVGIG (reference sequence). The CDR3 protein is CAWSNRASEKLFF. The CDR3 DNA reads as TGTGCCTGGAGTAACAGGGCTTCTGAAAAACTGTTTTTT.

In its sample, this clone was seen a few times. This chain uses TRBV10-3 with TRBJ1-5; a possible D gene is TRBD1 (6 bases). This CDR3 has 15 residues. V was cut by 6 bases and J by 0 bases, with 12 bases left in between. Per the germline V gene, CDR1 is ENHRY and CDR2 is SYGVKD. CDR3 residues: CAISRDKYSNQPQHF. The CDR3 nucleotides are TGTGCCATCAGCAGGGACAAATATAGCAATCAGCCCCAGCATTTT.

The chain couples TRBV5-4 to TRBJ2-7; the match to TRBD1 covers 9 bases. CDR1 is SGHNT and CDR2 is YYREEE in the germline V gene (reference sequence). This CDR3 is 13 amino acids long. Trimming took 6 bases from V and 9 from J; bases not matched to a gene: 10. Here the CDR3 DNA reads TGTGCCAGCACCACTACAGGGGGCGCCGGGCAGTACTTC. Its protein product is CASTTTGGAGQYF.

The gene calls are TRBV6-6 and TRBJ1-1; 7 bases fit TRBD1. CDR1 is MNHNY, CDR2 SVGAGI, per germline (reference sequence). J lost 8 bases, V lost 5 bases, and 8 bases had no gene match. This CDR3 region has 13 residues. CDR3 amino acids: CASSKDRLQEAFF. The CDR3 nucleotides read TGTGCCAGCAGTAAGGACAGGCTCCAGGAAGCTTTCTTT.

The chain employs TRBV10-3 and TRBJ2-7, with 7 bases lining up with TRBD1. In germline, CDR1 is ENHRY, CDR2 SYGVKD. V was pared by 10 bases and J by 9 bases, with 15 bases of the junction left unmatched. This CDR3 comprises 13 residues. CDR3 sequence (DNA): TGTGCCACCAGAATGGAAAGGGACAGTGGGCAGTACTTC. Protein: CATRMERDSGQYF.

The V gene is TRBV29-1, the J gene TRBJ1-1, with unresolved D. Trimming cost V 5 bases and J 5 bases, with 15 bases left between them. This CDR3 spans 13 amino acids. The germline gives CDR1 SQVTM, CDR2 ANQGSEA. CDR3 DNA: TGCAGCGTTTTTGGGGTAGGTAGGACTGAAGCTTTCTTT. This encodes CSVFGVGRTEAFF.

The DNA of the CDR3 is TGTGCCAGCCCTCTCGCAGGGAACTCCTACGAGCAGTACTTC. Protein: CASPLAGNSYEQYF. The chain carries TRBV6-6 and TRBJ2-7; possible D gene TRBD1, 5 bases. Trimming cost V 8 bases and J 0 bases, with 14 bases left between them. The germline V gene has CDR1 MNHNY and CDR2 SVGAGI (reference sequence). The CDR3 has 14 amino acids.

The J gene is TRBJ2-5, the V gene TRBV30; D is uncertain. Trimming pared 2 bases from V and 1 base from J, leaving 8 bases between. Germline CDR1 and CDR2: GTSNPN and SVGIG (reference sequence). There are 13 residues in the CDR3. In nucleotides, the CDR3 is TGTGCCTGGAGTCGAATGGCCCAAGAGACCCAGTACTTC. It specifies CAWSRMAQETQYF.

The V call is TRBV11-3, the J call TRBJ2-1; tentative D call: TRBD2 (5 bases). Deletions cut 0 bases from V and 5 bases from J, with 11 bases between. The CDR3 length is 15 residues. Germline V lookup: CDR1 SGHNT, CDR2 YENEEA. CDR3 coding DNA: TGTGCCAGCAGCTTAGAGAGCGGACGAAACAATGAGCAGTTCTTC. It codes for CASSLESGRNNEQFF.

The genes are TRBV5-6 and TRBJ1-1; the D is unclear. CDR3 length: 13 residues. The germline V gene encodes CDR1 SGHDT and CDR2 YYEEEE. Trimming cost V 2 bases and J 3 bases, with 8 bases left between them. CDR3 in DNA: TGTGCCAGCAGCTTCGGGGTTTACACTGAAGCTTTCTTT. This codes for CASSFGVYTEAFF.

This chain uses TRBV18 with TRBJ1-1; 8 positions agree with TRBD1. The J segment lost 5 bases and the V segment lost 5 bases, leaving 10 bases of the junction unmatched. CDR1 and CDR2 from the germline V gene are KGHSH and LQKENI. The CDR3 is 15 amino acids. The CDR3 DNA reads TGTGCCAGCTCATCAACGACAGGGGCTTGGACTGAAGCTTTCTTT. Translated, it gives CASSSTTGAWTEAFF.

This clone appeared once. The chain links TRBV10-3 to TRBJ2-1; 8 bases align to TRBD2. The CDR3 covers 14 residues. CDR1 is ENHRY, CDR2 SYGVKD, per germline. Trimming cost V 7 bases and J 8 bases; bases outside gene matches: 10. The CDR3 sequence: CAITPGGRGDEQFF. The CDR3 DNA reads as TGTGCCATCACCCCGGGAGGGAGGGGCGATGAGCAGTTCTTC.

The rearrangement links TRBV5-6 to TRBJ2-7; D call uncertain. Trimming took 5 bases from V and 6 from J, leaving 9 bases between them. Looked up from germline, CDR1 is SGHDT and CDR2 is YYEEEE. CDR3 length equals 11 residues. The CDR3 region has the DNA TGTGCCAGCAGAAATAGGGTCGAGCAGTACTTC. Amino acids: CASRNRVEQYF.

The rearrangement uses TRBV7-9 and TRBJ2-7, with a tentative D call TRBD1 (6 bases). Germline CDR1 SEHNR, CDR2 FQNEAQ (reference sequence). Trimming took off 5 bases at V and 0 bases at J, with 20 bases between the two ends. The CDR3 covers 17 residues. For the CDR3, the DNA is TGTGCCAGCAGCCGAACTCCGACGGGGACAAGCTCCTACGAGCAGTACTTC. It translates to CASSRTPTGTSSYEQYF.

V gene TRBV6-4 combines with J gene TRBJ2-7, with a tentative D call TRBD1 (6 bases). Germline CDR1 and CDR2: MRHNA and SNTAGT. This CDR3 region has 15 residues. V shed 6 bases and J shed 0 bases, with 15 bases lying between them. CDR3 sequence (DNA): TGTGCCAGCAGCCAAGGGCCAGGGGCCTCCTACGAGCAGTACTTC. Amino acids: CASSQGPGASYEQYF.

This chain uses TRBV5-1 with TRBJ2-2; TRBD2 is a possible D gene (5 bases). Germline V CDR1 and CDR2: SGHRS, YFSETQ. The CDR3 covers 16 residues. Trimming removed 5 bases from V and 3 bases from J, with 17 bases in between. The CDR3 is CASRAEQIAYTGELFF. As DNA, the CDR3 is TGCGCCAGCAGAGCGGAACAGATCGCCTACACCGGGGAGCTGTTTTTT.

This sequence joins TRBV4-1 and TRBJ2-6; possible D gene TRBD1, 6 bases. The germline V gene encodes CDR1 MGHRA and CDR2 YSYEKL. The CDR3 spans 17 residues. Trimming removed 1 base at V and 0 bases at J, with 10 bases between. Written as DNA, the CDR3 is TGCGCCAGCAGCCAAGTGGAAGGGGGCTCTGGGGCCAACGTCCTGACTTTC. It translates to CASSQVEGGSGANVLTF.

This clone was seen only once. The gene calls are TRBV4-2 and TRBJ2-5; D tentatively fits TRBD1 or TRBD2 (5 bases each). V lost 4 bases to trimming and J lost 7 bases, with 22 bases between them. Looked up from germline, CDR1 is LGHNA and CDR2 is YNFKEQ. The CDR3 has 16 amino acids. The CDR3 sequence is CASSPRVRGAPRTQYF. The CDR3 DNA is TGTGCCAGCAGCCCAAGGGTAAGGGGAGCACCTCGGACCCAGTACTTC.

This chain joins TRBV6-5 and TRBJ1-2, with a weak D call TRBD1 (5 bases). V lost 7 bases, J lost 4 bases, and 16 bases lay in between. Germline V CDR1 and CDR2: MNHEY, SVGAGI. CDR3 length: 14 amino acids. The CDR3 nucleotides are TGTGCCAGCAAAGGGGACGGTCGAATCTATGGCTACACCTTC. This translates into CASKGDGRIYGYTF.

This rearrangement joins TRBV18 to TRBJ2-5; 9 positions agree with TRBD2. CDR3 length: 14 residues. J gave up 5 bases and V 0 bases, and 1 base lay outside the gene matches. In germline, CDR1 is KGHSH, CDR2 LQKENI. This chain's CDR3 is CASSPPSGGETQYF. The CDR3 DNA sequence: TGTGCCAGCTCACCACCGAGCGGGGGGGAGACCCAGTACTTC.

The table lists this clone with a few counts. The chain has TRBV5-5 and TRBJ1-5; D not resolved. The CDR3 contains 13 residues. The germline CDR1 and CDR2 sequences are SGHKS and YYEKEE (reference sequence). The V gene lost 3 bases and the J gene lost 6 bases, with 10 bases spanning the gap. CDR3 amino acids: CASSSVVSQPQHF. The CDR3 nucleotides are TGTGCCAGCAGCTCGGTTGTTAGTCAGCCCCAGCATTTT.

The chain uses TRBV15 and TRBJ1-6; TRBD1 agrees at 8 bases. The CDR3 runs to 15 residues. The J segment lost 10 bases and the V segment lost 2 bases, leaving 7 bases of the junction unmatched. CDR1 LNHNV and CDR2 YYDKDF come from the germline V gene (reference sequence). This CDR3 reads CATSRQGAAGSPLHF. The CDR3 nucleotides are TGTGCCACCAGCAGACAGGGGGCAGCAGGCTCACCCCTCCACTTT.

The genes are TRBV19 and TRBJ1-5; D gene ambiguous. The CDR3 extends over 12 amino acids. The ends were cut back, 4 bases at V and 6 bases at J, with 7 bases in the middle. The germline V gene encodes CDR1 LNHDA and CDR2 SQIVND (reference sequence). Written as DNA, the CDR3 is TGTGCCAGTAGTAGGAGGGCTCAGCCCCAGCATTTT. Its protein product is CASSRRAQPQHF.

The CDR3 protein is CASSPRDGSEQFF. For the CDR3, the DNA is TGCGCCAGCAGCCCGAGGGATGGTAGTGAGCAGTTCTTC. The chain employs TRBV5-1 and TRBJ2-1, with D perhaps matching TRBD2 (5 bases). The CDR3 is 13 amino acids. The V gene lost 4 bases and the J gene lost 9 bases, with 14 bases spanning the gap. Looked up from germline, CDR1 is SGHRS and CDR2 is YFSETQ.

The rearrangement joins TRBV30 to TRBJ2-7, with unresolved D. The V gene's germline CDR1 is GTSNPN and CDR2 SVGIG (reference sequence). This CDR3 comprises 12 residues. V dropped 1 base and J dropped 1 base, with 5 bases sitting between them. CDR3 amino acids: CAWSGGSYEQYF. CDR3 nucleotide sequence: TGTGCCTGGAGTGGGGGTTCCTACGAGCAGTACTTC.

The gene calls are TRBV6-6 and TRBJ2-7, with D maybe TRBD1 (6 bases). The germline V gene encodes CDR1 MNHNY and CDR2 SVGAGI (reference sequence). The CDR3 sequence is 14 residues long. V lost 4 bases and J lost 3, with 13 bases in between. In DNA form, the CDR3 reads TGTGCCAGCAGTTTGTCGATAGGGGGCTACGAGCAGTACTTC. Its protein product is CASSLSIGGYEQYF.

The CDR3 region is CAISEHDSNSPLHF. The DNA of the CDR3 is TGTGCCATCAGTGAGCACGACAGTAATTCACCCCTCCACTTT. The chain uses TRBV10-3 and TRBJ1-6; D may be TRBD1 (5 bases). V was shortened by 2 bases and J by 6 bases, with 8 bases between the two germline ends. CDR1 and CDR2 from the germline V gene are ENHRY and SYGVKD. The CDR3 consists of 14 residues.